This T cell receptor (beta chain) was retrieved from a study of blood T cells in healthy people across ages. Regarding this clonotype: A single base separates this from a much larger clone, so it may be a read error.

Sample-barcoded 5' priming and a J-beta primer mix drove a second PCR of about 6 to 11 cycles. MiXCR, applied by TCRdb to the 5' RACE reads, yields one record per CDR3 protein. The repertoire consists of fewer than 750,000 distinct CDR3 sequences, with around 48% occurring once and the leading ten covering about 26%. CDR1 and CDR2 from the germline V gene are MNHNS and SASEGT. Trimming pared 5 bases from V and 11 bases from J, leaving 33 bases between. The CDR3 covers 18 residues. This sequence joins TRBV6-1 and TRBJ2-5; either TRBD1 or TRBD2 may fit D (6 bases each). The clonotype originates from a man older than 75 in good health. Sequenced sample: blood. The CDR3 DNA reads as TGTGCCAGCAGTCTGGTCCGTGTCGGGGGCCGGCGGGACAATGAGCAGTACTTC. The encoded protein is CASSLVRVGGRRDNEQYF.